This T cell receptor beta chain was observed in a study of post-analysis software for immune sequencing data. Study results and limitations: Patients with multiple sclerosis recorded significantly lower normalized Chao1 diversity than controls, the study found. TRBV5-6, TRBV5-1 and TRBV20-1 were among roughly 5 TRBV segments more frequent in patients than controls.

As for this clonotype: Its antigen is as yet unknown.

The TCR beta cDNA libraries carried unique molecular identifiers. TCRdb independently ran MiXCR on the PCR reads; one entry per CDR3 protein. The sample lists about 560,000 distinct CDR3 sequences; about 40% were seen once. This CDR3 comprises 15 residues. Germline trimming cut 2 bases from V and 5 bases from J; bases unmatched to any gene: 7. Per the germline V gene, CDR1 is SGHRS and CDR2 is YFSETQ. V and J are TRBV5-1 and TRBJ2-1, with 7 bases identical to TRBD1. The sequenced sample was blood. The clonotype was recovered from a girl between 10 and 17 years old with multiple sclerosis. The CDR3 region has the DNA TGCGCCAGCAGCTTTCCGGAGACAGGGAACAATGAGCAGTTCTTC. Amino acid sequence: CASSFPETGNNEQFF.